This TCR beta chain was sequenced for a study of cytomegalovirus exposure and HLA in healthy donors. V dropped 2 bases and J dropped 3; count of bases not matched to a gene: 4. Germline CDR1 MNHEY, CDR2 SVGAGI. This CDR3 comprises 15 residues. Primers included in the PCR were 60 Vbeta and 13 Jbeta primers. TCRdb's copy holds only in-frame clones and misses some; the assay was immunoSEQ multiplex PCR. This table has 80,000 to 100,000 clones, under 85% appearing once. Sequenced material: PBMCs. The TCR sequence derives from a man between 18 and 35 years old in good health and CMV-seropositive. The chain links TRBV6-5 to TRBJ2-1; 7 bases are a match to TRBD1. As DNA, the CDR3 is TGTGCCAGCAGTTACATCGGGACAGTCTACAATGAGCAGTTCTTC. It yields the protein CASSYIGTVYNEQFF.